These T cell receptor beta chains were read from a single sample in a study of identical twins. TCRdb reprocessed the 5' RACE reads via MiXCR and lists one record per CDR3 protein. The sample has 570,000 or so distinct CDR3 sequences; 9.6% are singletons. The data were also submitted as part of a second study, on yellow fever vaccine responses in identical twins.

The sequencing input was PBMCs. The receptors here all came from a woman aged 18 to 35 in good health. Each CDR3 is given with its conserved first and last residue. The D gene is left open where the match is weak. Expanded clones are given a class, and other clones once, few, many or no size at all.

V gene	J gene	D gene	clone size	CDR3 DNA	CDR3 protein
TRBV29-1	TRBJ2-7	TRBD2	-	TGCAGCGTTGGACTAAGTAGCGGGAGCCCCTACGAGCAGTACTTC	CSVGLSSGSPYEQYF
TRBV18	TRBJ1-1	-	-	TGTGCCAGCTCACCACCTCCCGGGACTGAAGCTTTCTTT	CASSPPPGTEAFF
TRBV12-3/TRBV12-4	TRBJ2-3	-	few	TGTGCCAGCACAAAGACAGGACGCACAGATACGCAGTATTTT	CASTKTGRTDTQYF
TRBV12-3/TRBV12-4	TRBJ1-2	-	few	TGTGCCAGCAGTCATGGGGGGCACTATGGCTACACCTTC	CASSHGGHYGYTF
TRBV12-3/TRBV12-4	TRBJ2-2	-	many	TGTGCCAGCAGTTTTGACTTCACCGGGGAGCTGTTTTTT	CASSFDFTGELFF
TRBV5-1	TRBJ2-1	TRBD1	many	TGCGCCAGCAGCTTGGGTACAGGGGGGTCAACGCAGTTCTTC	CASSLGTGGSTQFF
TRBV11-2	TRBJ1-1	-	many	TGTGCCAGCAGCACAAATTCGGGAGTGGGCACTGAAGCTTTCTTT	CASSTNSGVGTEAFF
TRBV10-3	TRBJ2-1	TRBD2	many	TGTGCCATCAGTGAGTTTGCGGGAGGAACCAATGAGCAGTTCTTC	CAISEFAGGTNEQFF
TRBV7-9	TRBJ2-7	-	few	TGTGCCAGCAGCCCAGGTGGTGGGGCTACCTACGAGCAGTACTTC	CASSPGGGATYEQYF
TRBV7-8	TRBJ2-7	TRBD2	few	TGTGCCAGCAGCTTACGACTAGCATACGAGCAGTACTTC	CASSLRLAYEQYF
TRBV28	TRBJ2-2	TRBD2	-	TGTGCCAGCAGTAGCGGGGGGGCCGAAACCGGGGAGCTGTTTTTT	CASSSGGAETGELFF
TRBV12-3/TRBV12-4	TRBJ2-3	TRBD2	-	TGTGCCAGCAGGGAGACTAGCGCCACAGATACGCAGTATTTT	CASRETSATDTQYF
TRBV9	TRBJ2-3	TRBD2	few	TGTGCCAGCAGCGTGGGGACTAGCGGGCACCTACAAGATACGCAGTATTTT	CASSVGTSGHLQDTQYF
TRBV19	TRBJ2-1	TRBD1	few	TGTGCCAGTAGTAACTTGGACAGGGCAAGCGATGAGCAGTTCTTC	CASSNLDRASDEQFF
TRBV21-1	TRBJ1-5	-	-	TGTGCCAGCAGCCCTGGGCTGCTGGGCAATCAGCCCCAGCATTTT	CASSPGLLGNQPQHF
TRBV7-9	TRBJ2-1	TRBD2	-	TGTGCCAGCAGCCCCCCTAGCGGGAGTTCAAATGAGCAGTTCTTC	CASSPPSGSSNEQFF
TRBV5-5	TRBJ2-5	-	many	TGTGCCAGCAGCCCAAACGTGGGCAGCCAAGAGACCCAGTACTTC	CASSPNVGSQETQYF
TRBV11-2	TRBJ2-2	-	-	TGTGCCAGCAGCTTAGAGCGGAGGGCCGGGGAGCTGTTTTTT	CASSLERRAGELFF
TRBV7-3	TRBJ2-1	-	-	TGTGCCAGCAGCTCGATGGGGCGTCGTAGAGGCAATGAGCAGTTCTTC	CASSSMGRRRGNEQFF
TRBV5-8	TRBJ2-7	TRBD2	few	TGTGCCAGCAGCTTGACCGGGACTAGCGCCTACGAGCAGTACTTC	CASSLTGTSAYEQYF
TRBV5-1	TRBJ2-7	-	-	TGCGCCAGCAGTTCGGGGGCTGGCGTCCACGAGCAGTACTTC	CASSSGAGVHEQYF
TRBV29-1	TRBJ2-7	-	-	TGCAGCGTTGAGGGCAGGGAGTCCTCCTACGAGCAGTACTTC	CSVEGRESSYEQYF
TRBV24-1	TRBJ2-1	TRBD2	many	TGTGCCACCAGTGCCGGGACTAGCATTCCGTTCTTC	CATSAGTSIPFF
TRBV9	TRBJ1-6	-	few	TGTGCCAGCAGCCCGGGACGGAGCTCCTATAATTCACCCCTCCACTTT	CASSPGRSSYNSPLHF
TRBV6-4	TRBJ2-3	TRBD1	few	TGTGCCAGCAGTAGACAGGGGGAAGGCGCAGATACGCAGTATTTT	CASSRQGEGADTQYF
TRBV10-3	TRBJ1-1	TRBD1	many	TGTGCCATCAGCAGGACAGGGGCCGTGAACACTGAAGCTTTCTTT	CAISRTGAVNTEAFF
TRBV10-3	TRBJ2-3	TRBD1	few	TGTGCCATCAGATGGGACAGGGCCAGGGATACGCAGTATTTT	CAIRWDRARDTQYF
TRBV5-1	TRBJ2-3	-	-	TGCGCCAGCAGGAAGGGGTTAGTGGATAACACAGATACGCAGTATTTT	CASRKGLVDNTDTQYF
TRBV20-1	TRBJ2-7	-	-	TGCAGTGCTAGAAGGCAGGTGAGCTCCTACGAGCAGTACTTC	CSARRQVSSYEQYF
TRBV9	TRBJ2-3	TRBD2	few	TGTGCCAGCAGCGTACGGGAGGGGTACGGCACAGATACGCAGTATTTT	CASSVREGYGTDTQYF
TRBV20-1	TRBJ2-3	-	-	TGCAGTGCGAACCCCGGGACTAGCACAGATACGCAGTATTTT	CSANPGTSTDTQYF
TRBV28	TRBJ2-3	-	many	TGTGCCAGCAGTTTCCGGGCCGACCCTGCTAATACGCAGTATTTT	CASSFRADPANTQYF
TRBV28	TRBJ2-2	TRBD1	many	TGTGCCAGCAGTTTGGCCGGGACAGCTAAGGGCGGGGAGCTGTTTTTT	CASSLAGTAKGGELFF
TRBV3-1	TRBJ1-5	-	-	TGTGCCAGCAGCCAAGATTGGGACCAGCCCCAGCATTTT	CASSQDWDQPQHF
TRBV7-2	TRBJ2-5	-	-	TGTGCCAGCAGCTTAGATCTGGGTGGGAAGACCCAGTACTTC	CASSLDLGGKTQYF
TRBV5-6	TRBJ2-3	-	-	TGTGCCAGCAGCGCAGGACGCACAGATACGCAGTATTTT	CASSAGRTDTQYF
TRBV6-1	TRBJ2-4	-	few	TGTGCCAGCAGATCAGGGGGGCCAGCCGGGGGAAACATTCAGTACTTC	CASRSGGPAGGNIQYF
TRBV6-2/TRBV6-3	TRBJ1-2	-	few	TGTGCCAGCACTAAAGACGGGACCCCCTATGGCTACACCTTC	CASTKDGTPYGYTF
TRBV5-5	TRBJ2-1	TRBD2	few	TGTGCCAGCAGCGCCGGGACTAGCAATCCTGAGCAGTTCTTC	CASSAGTSNPEQFF
TRBV7-2	TRBJ2-1	TRBD2	-	TGTGCCAGCAGCTTAGGACTAGCGGGAGGCCGGGGGTTCTTC	CASSLGLAGGRGFF
TRBV20-1	TRBJ2-3	-	many	TGCAGTGCTAGAGATCGCCGGAGAGGGGCAGATACGCAGTATTTT	CSARDRRRGADTQYF
TRBV5-6	TRBJ2-7	-	-	TGTGCCAGCAGCTTTTTGAAGCCGGGAGCGGCGTCCTACGAGCAGTACTTC	CASSFLKPGAASYEQYF
TRBV4-1	TRBJ2-1	-	many	TGCGCCAGCAGCCAAGATGGGAACCTCCGACAGGTAGGATTTAACAATGAGCAGTTCTTC	CASSQDGNLRQVGFNNEQFF
TRBV9	TRBJ1-6	TRBD1	few	TGTGCCAGCAGCTTCAGGGGGCACCCCCTCCACTTT	CASSFRGHPLHF
TRBV2	TRBJ2-2	-	-	TGTGCCAGCAAGGGGTGGACACCGAACACCGGGGAGCTGTTTTTT	CASKGWTPNTGELFF